The T cell receptor (beta chain) described here comes from a study of blood T cell repertoires in COVID-19. V lost 7 bases, J lost 1 base, and 3 bases stayed unmatched. Germline V gene sequence: CDR1 SGHKS, CDR2 YYEKEE (reference sequence). The CDR3 totals 14 residues. This clone has only a few counts. Generated by immunoSEQ multiplex PCR, the TCRdb table keeps only in-frame clones and is missing some. This table has fewer than 350,000 clones, about 86% appearing once. This chain connects TRBV5-5 to TRBJ1-3; TRBD1 agrees at 9 bases. The material sequenced was peripheral blood. The clonotype was recovered from a woman aged 25 to 39 with COVID-19, enrolled during active disease. The CDR3 nucleotides read TGTGCCAGCCAGGACAGGGGTTCTGGAAACACCATATATTTT. This encodes CASQDRGSGNTIYF.